The next 18 T cell receptor beta chains were all read from a single sample in a study of T cell repertoires in cytomegalovirus infection. TCRdb fed the reads into MiXCR, producing one record per CDR3 protein. In the table there are roughly 720,000 distinct CDR3 sequences, 35% to 45% of which are singletons. The sample taken for sequencing was PBMCs. The receptors were sampled from a human donor in good health (CMV status not recorded). Some clones in this sample may be carry-over from other donors' samples.

This clonotype was observed a handful of times. This chain uses TRBV6-5 with TRBJ1-4; possible D gene TRBD1, 5 bases. The CDR3 spans 14 residues. CDR1 is MNHEY and CDR2 is SVGAGI in the germline V gene. Deletions cut 2 bases from V and 13 bases from J, with 17 bases between. The CDR3 coding sequence is TGTGCCAGCAGTTACACCCCATCCGGGGGGGGACTGTTTTTT. It codes for CASSYTPSGGGLFF.

Details on this clonotype: The junction differs from germline at one of its ends, possibly a read error. The chain's CDR3 is CARSLNVGRYEQYF. The CDR3 region has the DNA TGTGCCCGCAGTTTAAACGTAGGGCGGTACGAGCAGTACTTC. The chain uses TRBV27 and TRBJ2-7; D remains unclear. The CDR3 covers 14 residues. Germline V gene lookup returns CDR1 MNHEY and CDR2 SMNVEV (reference sequence).

V usage is TRBV12-3 or TRBV12-4 and J usage is TRBJ2-5, with TRBD1 matching 10 bases. The V gene end was trimmed by 5 bases and the J gene end by 3 bases; junction bases not matched to a gene: 3. The CDR3 consists of 14 residues. CDR3 nucleotide sequence: TGTGCCAGCAGTAAGGGACAGGGGAAAGAGACCCAGTACTTC. It translates to CASSKGQGKETQYF.

The chain has TRBV20-1 and TRBJ1-2; possibly TRBD1 for D (5 bases). This CDR3 spans 15 amino acids. Germline V gene sequence: CDR1 DFQATT, CDR2 SNEGSKA (reference sequence). Trimming shortened V by 1 base and J by 4 bases, and 16 bases separated the two germline ends. CDR3 loop: CSARVVGGVSYGYTF. The CDR3, as DNA: TGCAGTGCTAGAGTGGTTGGGGGGGTATCCTATGGCTACACCTTC.

This clonotype occurred once. J is TRBJ1-2 and V is TRBV27; 11 bases map to TRBD1. Germline V gene sequence: CDR1 MNHEY, CDR2 SMNVEV (reference sequence). The CDR3 is made up of 15 amino acids. With V trimmed by 6 bases and J by 8 bases, 11 bases remained unmatched. CDR3 in DNA: TGTGCCAGCAGGGTACCGGGACAGGGGGAAGGAGGCTACACCTTC. It codes for CASRVPGQGEGGYTF.

The chain couples TRBV15 to TRBJ2-3; the D is unclear. This CDR3 spans 16 amino acids. The germline V and J ends were trimmed by 0 bases and 2 bases, with 12 bases remaining between them. The germline V gene encodes CDR1 LNHNV and CDR2 YYDKDF (reference sequence). The DNA for the CDR3 is TGTGCCACCAGCAGAGATAGGCCAGGCTACACAGATACGCAGTATTTT. It codes for CATSRDRPGYTDTQYF.

This clonotype was seen only once. A single base separates this from a much larger clone, so it may be a read error. The chain carries TRBV7-8 and TRBJ2-1, with TRBD2 identical over 9 bases. CDR1 SGHVS and CDR2 FQNEAQ come from the germline V gene. This CDR3 has 14 residues. Trimming cost V 5 bases and J 12 bases; bases outside gene matches: 11. DNA for the CDR3: TGTGCCAGCAGCCAGGGGACTAGCTGGAGAGGGCAGTTCTTC. The encoded protein is CASSQGTSWRGQFF.

The V and J genes are TRBV7-2 and TRBJ2-7; D assignment may be TRBD1 or TRBD2 (5 bases each). There are 16 residues in the CDR3. Per germline, CDR1 SGHTA and CDR2 FQGNSA. V lost 5 bases, J lost 0 bases, and 17 bases lay in between. The CDR3 DNA reads as TGTGCCAGCAGCATCCTCGGGGCGGGCTCCTCCTACGAGCAGTACTTC. This codes for CASSILGAGSSYEQYF.

This clonotype showed up many times. This chain uses TRBV7-2 with TRBJ2-1; 8 nucleotides line up with TRBD2. Germline V lookup: CDR1 SGHTA, CDR2 FQGNSA. CDR3 length: 14 amino acids. The ends lost 4 bases at V and 7 bases at J; junction bases unmatched: 6. The CDR3 here is CASSSGGARNEQFF. CDR3 DNA sequence: TGTGCCAGCAGCTCCGGGGGGGCGAGGAATGAGCAGTTCTTC.

This clonotype was picked up a small number of times. This rearrangement joins TRBV28 to TRBJ1-3; weak D call: TRBD1 (5 bases). From germline, CDR1 is MDHEN and CDR2 SYDVKM. V was shortened by 8 bases and J by 3 bases, with 17 bases between the two germline ends. The CDR3 spans 15 residues. The CDR3 sequence: CASHSRGEDGNTIYF. For the CDR3, the DNA is TGTGCCAGCCACTCCCGGGGGGAGGATGGAAACACCATATATTTT.

The chain employs TRBV15 and TRBJ1-5; D gene unclear. The V gene lost 0 bases and the J gene lost 6 bases, with 6 bases spanning the gap. Germline CDR1 and CDR2: LNHNV and YYDKDF (reference sequence). This CDR3 comprises 13 residues. The CDR3 spells CATSRDISQPQHF. The CDR3 nucleotides read TGTGCCACCAGCAGAGATATCAGTCAGCCCCAGCATTTT.

CDR3 loop: CASSRRDRGIYEQYF. In DNA form, the CDR3 reads TGTGCCAGCAGCCGCAGGGACAGGGGAATCTACGAGCAGTACTTC. The chain joins TRBV7-2 to TRBJ2-7, with TRBD1 matching over 10 bases. Germline trimming cut 5 bases from V and 3 bases from J; bases unmatched to any gene: 7. The germline CDR1 and CDR2 sequences are SGHTA and FQGNSA. This CDR3 is 15 amino acids long. The full variable domain, with the rest looked up from reference TRBV7-2 and TRBJ2-7, is GAGVSQSPSNKVTEKGKDVELRCDPISGHTALYWYRQSLGQGLEFLIYFQGNSAPDKSGLPSDRFSAERTGGSVSTLTIQRTQQEDSAVYLCASSRRDRGIYEQYFGPGTRLTVT.

This chain joins TRBV6-1 and TRBJ1-2; no firm D call. Per the germline V gene, CDR1 is MNHNS and CDR2 is SASEGT. This CDR3 is 12 amino acids long. V lost 8 bases, J lost 4 bases, and 11 bases lay in between. The CDR3 sequence: CASSGGFYGYTF. The DNA for the CDR3 is TGTGCCAGCTCCGGAGGGTTCTATGGCTACACCTTC.

In its sample, this clonotype was seen once. The chain couples TRBV7-2 to TRBJ2-3; a weak D match, TRBD2 (5 bases). V dropped 6 bases and J dropped 4 bases, with 11 bases sitting between them. This CDR3 region has 13 residues. CDR1 SGHTA and CDR2 FQGNSA come from the germline V gene. The CDR3 reads CASSRRTPDTQYF. CDR3 DNA sequence: TGTGCCAGCAGTCGGAGGACCCCAGATACGCAGTATTTT.

This clonotype was seen only a few times. This rearrangement joins TRBV20-1 to TRBJ1-2; D call uncertain. Germline V gene data show CDR1 as DFQATT and CDR2 as SNEGSKA (reference sequence). V shed 6 bases and J shed 4 bases, with 12 bases lying between them. The CDR3 has 12 amino acids. The CDR3: CSAETSLYGYTF. The CDR3 region has the DNA TGCAGTGCCGAGACCTCGCTCTATGGCTACACCTTC.

The chain employs TRBV20-1 and TRBJ2-1; D might be TRBD1 (5 bases). Germline V lookup: CDR1 DFQATT, CDR2 SNEGSKA (reference sequence). V was clipped by 6 bases and J by 7 bases, with 22 bases between them. The CDR3 covers 15 residues. The DNA for the CDR3 is TGCAGTGCCTCCACCGCGGCAGGGATTTATAATGAGCAGTTCTTC. This codes for CSASTAAGIYNEQFF.

The gene calls are TRBV5-1 and TRBJ2-7; D remains ambiguous. Per germline, CDR1 SGHRS and CDR2 YFSETQ. This CDR3 has 11 residues. Trimming pared 6 bases from V and 5 bases from J, leaving 9 bases between. The CDR3 nucleotides are TGCGCCAGCATGTCCGGCCACGAGCAGTACTTC. This translates into CASMSGHEQYF.

This clonotype was picked up many times. V usage is TRBV7-2 and J usage is TRBJ2-3, with 7 nucleotides matching TRBD2. The germline gives CDR1 SGHTA, CDR2 FQGNSA. V lost 1 base to trimming and J lost 5 bases; unmatched junction nucleotides: 15. This CDR3 region has 18 residues. CDR3 nucleotides: TGTGCCAGCAGCTTAGGTCCTCCTAGCGGCCCTGCGGAAGATACGCAGTATTTT. It specifies CASSLGPPSGPAEDTQYF.